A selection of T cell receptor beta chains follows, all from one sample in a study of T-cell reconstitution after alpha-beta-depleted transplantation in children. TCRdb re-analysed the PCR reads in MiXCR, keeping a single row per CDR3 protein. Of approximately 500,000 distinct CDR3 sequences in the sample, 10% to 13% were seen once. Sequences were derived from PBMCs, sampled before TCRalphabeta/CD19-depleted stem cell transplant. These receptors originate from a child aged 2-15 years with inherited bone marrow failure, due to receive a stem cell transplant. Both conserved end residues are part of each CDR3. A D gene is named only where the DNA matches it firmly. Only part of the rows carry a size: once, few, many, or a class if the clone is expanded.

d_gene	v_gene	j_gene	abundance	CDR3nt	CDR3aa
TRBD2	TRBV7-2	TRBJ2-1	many	TGTGCCAGCAGCTTACCTAGCGGGCGCGTTTCCTACAATGAGCAGTTCTTC	CASSLPSGRVSYNEQFF
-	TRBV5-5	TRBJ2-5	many	TGTGCCAGCAGCTCCCGACAGCAAGAGACCCAGTACTTC	CASSSRQQETQYF
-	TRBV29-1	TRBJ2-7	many	TGCAGTGCCTCCGTCCAGGCTCCTTCCGAGCAGTACTTC	CSASVQAPSEQYF
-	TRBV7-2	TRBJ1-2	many	TGTGCCAGCAGCCTCCATAGACAGGCTAACTATGGCTACACCTTC	CASSLHRQANYGYTF
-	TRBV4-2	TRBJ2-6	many	TGTGCCAGCAGCCAAGCTCTGTTGCCCTCTGGGGCCAACGTCCTGACTTTC	CASSQALLPSGANVLTF
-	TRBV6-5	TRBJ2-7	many	TGTGCCAGCAGTTACATGAGGGGCTTGCGGGACGAGCAGTACTTC	CASSYMRGLRDEQYF
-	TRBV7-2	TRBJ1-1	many	TGTGCCAGCAGCTTTGCGTCCGGGTGGACTGAAGCTTTCTTT	CASSFASGWTEAFF
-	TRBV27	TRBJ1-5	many	TGTGCCAGCAGTTACAGGGTCGGCAATCAGCCCCAGCATTTT	CASSYRVGNQPQHF
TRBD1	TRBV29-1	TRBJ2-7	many	TGCAGCGTCGCCGACAGGGCCTACTACGAGCAGTACTTC	CSVADRAYYEQYF
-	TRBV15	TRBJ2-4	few	TGTGCCACTTCGCTCCGCCCCAAAAACATTCAGTACTTC	CATSLRPKNIQYF
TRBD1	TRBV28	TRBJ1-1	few	TGTGCCAGCAGTGCGAAGCCGGACAGGGGGCGCACTGAAGCTTTCTTT	CASSAKPDRGRTEAFF
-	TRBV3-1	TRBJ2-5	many	TGTGCCAGCAGCCAAGATAAAGAGACCCAGTACTTC	CASSQDKETQYF
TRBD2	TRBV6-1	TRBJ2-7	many	TGTGCCAGCAGGCGGACCCTAGCGGGAGGGTACGAGCAGTACTTC	CASRRTLAGGYEQYF
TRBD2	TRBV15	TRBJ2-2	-	TGTGCCACCAGTGAGACTAGCGGGAGTCCCGGGGAGCTGTTTTTT	CATSETSGSPGELFF
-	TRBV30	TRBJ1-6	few	TGTGCCTGGAGTGTACGGTGGAATTCACCCCTCCACTTT	CAWSVRWNSPLHF
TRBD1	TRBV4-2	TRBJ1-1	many	TGTGCCAGCAGCCATACAGGGGGGACTGAAGCTTTCTTT	CASSHTGGTEAFF
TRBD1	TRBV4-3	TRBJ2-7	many	TGCGCCAGCAGCCAAGGACCGGGCGACAGGGGTCGCGAGCAGTACTTC	CASSQGPGDRGREQYF
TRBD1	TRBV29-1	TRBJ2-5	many	TGCAGCGTTGGGACGGACAGGCCTTCCCAAGAGACCCAGTACTTC	CSVGTDRPSQETQYF
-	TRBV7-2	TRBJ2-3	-	TGTGCCAGCAGCTTAGCTGTTCAGAGCACAGATACGCAGTATTTT	CASSLAVQSTDTQYF
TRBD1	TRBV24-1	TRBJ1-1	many	TGTGCCACCAGTGATGCTGTACCCGGGACAGGGGGAGAAGCTTTCTTT	CATSDAVPGTGGEAFF
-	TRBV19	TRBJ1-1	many	TGTGCCAGTAGAGACCCGGGAGTCATAGTCGATGAAGCTTTCTTT	CASRDPGVIVDEAFF
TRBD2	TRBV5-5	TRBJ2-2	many	TGTGCCAGCTGGCGGGAGGGCCGAGTCACCGGGGAGCTGTTTTTT	CASWREGRVTGELFF
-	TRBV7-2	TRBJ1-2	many	TGTGCCAGCAGCCTTGGGGGGTTGTCCTATGGCTACACCTTC	CASSLGGLSYGYTF
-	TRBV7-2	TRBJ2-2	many	TGTGCCAGCAGCTCCCGGCGCAGTCGAACCGGGGAGCTGTTTTTT	CASSSRRSRTGELFF
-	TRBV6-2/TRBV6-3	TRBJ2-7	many	TGTGCCAGCACCCCCAACGTGGGATGGAGTACCTACGAGCAGTACTTC	CASTPNVGWSTYEQYF
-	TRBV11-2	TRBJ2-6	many	TGTGCCAGCAGCTTCGACGGGATGTCTGGGGCCAACGTCCTGACTTTC	CASSFDGMSGANVLTF
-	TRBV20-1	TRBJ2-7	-	TGCAGTGCTAGAGTACCGGGAGAGTTCTCCTACGAGCAGTACTTC	CSARVPGEFSYEQYF
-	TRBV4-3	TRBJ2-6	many	TGCGCCAGCAGCCAAGGCGTGTCGGGCGAGGCCAACGTCCTGACTTTC	CASSQGVSGEANVLTF
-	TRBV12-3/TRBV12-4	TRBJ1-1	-	TGTGCCAGCAGTCCCCCTCCCGGGACAGAAGCTTTCTTT	CASSPPPGTEAFF
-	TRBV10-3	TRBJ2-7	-	TGTGCCATCAGTGACCCGCGGGGACGGGGGGAGAGGGGGGAGCAGTACTTC	CAISDPRGRGERGEQYF
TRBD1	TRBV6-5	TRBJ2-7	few	TGTGCCAGCAGTTACCTGACAGGGGTTGGCGAGCAGTACTTC	CASSYLTGVGEQYF
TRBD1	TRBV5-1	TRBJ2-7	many	TGCGCCAGCAGCTTGGATGCCGGGACAGGGACCTACGAGCAGTACTTC	CASSLDAGTGTYEQYF
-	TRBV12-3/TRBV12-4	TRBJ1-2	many	TGTGCCAGCAGTTTAAGGGTGGGCAGGGGAACAGCTAACTATGGCTACACCTTC	CASSLRVGRGTANYGYTF
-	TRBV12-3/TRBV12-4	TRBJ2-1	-	TGTGCCAGCAGCCTAGATGGGACCAACTCCTACAATGAGCAGTTCTTC	CASSLDGTNSYNEQFF
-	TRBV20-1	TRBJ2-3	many	TGCAGTGCTAGAGATATGCATACGCAGTATTTT	CSARDMHTQYF
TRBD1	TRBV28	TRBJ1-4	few	TGTGCCAGCAGTCCGCCCGGGACAGGGGTCGTCTTAGGAAAACTGTTTTTT	CASSPPGTGVVLGKLFF
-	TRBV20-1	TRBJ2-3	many	TGCAGTGCTCCCGACTTAAGGGTAGGCACAGATACGCAGTATTTT	CSAPDLRVGTDTQYF
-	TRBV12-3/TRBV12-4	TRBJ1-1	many	TGTGCCAGCAGTTACCACGACACTGAAGCTTTCTTT	CASSYHDTEAFF
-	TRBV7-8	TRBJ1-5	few	TGTGCCAGCAGCTTAGCGTCCAAGCCCCAGCATTTT	CASSLASKPQHF
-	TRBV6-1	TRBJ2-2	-	TGTGCCAGCAGTGAACGGGTATTAAACACCGGGGAGCTGTTTTTT	CASSERVLNTGELFF
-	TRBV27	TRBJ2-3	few	TGTGCCAGCAGTTCCCTTCTAGATACGCAGTATTTT	CASSSLLDTQYF
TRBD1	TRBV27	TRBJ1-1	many	TGTGCCGTCAATAGGGACAGGGGGCAAAAGAACACTGAAGCTTTCTTT	CAVNRDRGQKNTEAFF
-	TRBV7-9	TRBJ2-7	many	TGTGCCAGCAGCTGGTCGAGGGGACTCCTGGGCGAGCAGTACTTC	CASSWSRGLLGEQYF
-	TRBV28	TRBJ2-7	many	TGTGCCAGCAGTTCTCGGGACGCCTACGAGCAGTACTTC	CASSSRDAYEQYF
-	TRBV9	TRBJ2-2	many	TGTGCCAGCACCGAAAGGGGCGGAGGCGGGACCGGGGAGCTGTTTTTT	CASTERGGGGTGELFF
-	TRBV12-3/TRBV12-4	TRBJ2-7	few	TGTGCCAGCAGTTTGGTCGGCGAGGCCTACGAGCAGTACTTC	CASSLVGEAYEQYF
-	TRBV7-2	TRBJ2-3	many	TGTGCCAGCAGCTTAGACTCGTGGACAGATACGCAGTATTTT	CASSLDSWTDTQYF
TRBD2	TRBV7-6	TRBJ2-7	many	TGTGCCAGCAGCGGGACTAGCGGGAGTAGGTCCCGCGAGCAGTACTTC	CASSGTSGSRSREQYF
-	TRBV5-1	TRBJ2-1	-	TGCGCCAGCAGCTTGGGGGATGAGGGCGATGAGCAGTTCTTC	CASSLGDEGDEQFF
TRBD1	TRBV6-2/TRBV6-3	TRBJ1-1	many	TGTGCCAGCACCCGACAGGGGAGAGGGACTGAAGCTTTCTTT	CASTRQGRGTEAFF
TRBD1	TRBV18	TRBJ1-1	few	TGTGCCAGCTCACCAAACAGGGGGACTGAAGCTTTCTTT	CASSPNRGTEAFF
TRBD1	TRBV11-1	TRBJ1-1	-	TGTGCCAGCAGCGTAGCCCGGGTCAGGGGGTGTATGAACACTGAAGCTTTCTTT	CASSVARVRGCMNTEAFF
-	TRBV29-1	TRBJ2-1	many	TGCAGCGTTCCCGGAGGGTGGTCCTACAATGAGCAGTTCTTC	CSVPGGWSYNEQFF
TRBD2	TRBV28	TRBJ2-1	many	TGTGCCAGCAGTTTTTCCAGGGGGTTCCCCATAGCGGGAGATGAGCAGTTCTTC	CASSFSRGFPIAGDEQFF